The sequence of this TCR beta chain was determined in a study of vaccination effects on CD4 cells after COVID-19. Study-wide context: The post-vaccine samples were taken, at the median, 72 days after the second dose. Researchers reported culturing approximately 1.8 million PBMC in each well, adding approximately 9.4 IU/ml IL-2 and about 9.5 ug/ml peptides.

The CDR3 covers 16 residues. The trim removed 6 bases at V and 8 bases at J, leaving 15 bases unmatched. Germline lookup yields CDR1 KGHSH and CDR2 LQKENI. Measured with immunoSEQ multiplex PCR; TCRdb has only the in-frame clones, and not every one. Of approximately 29,000 clones listed, around 70% are singletons. Cultured cells yielded isolated CD4+ T cells after nine to ten days. Every participant took two doses of the BNT162b2 or mRNA-1273 vaccine. Vaccinated recipients, who were negative for nucleocapsid antibodies, had no history of SARS-CoV-2 infection. Points on this clone: Its antigen is not identified.

The chain couples TRBV18 to TRBJ2-2; 7 nucleotides align to TRBD1. Sequencing used CD4+ T cells from PBMCs cultured without peptide, obtained after COVID-19 vaccination. The receptor was isolated from a human donor who received a COVID-19 vaccine. CDR3 region: CASSPPGQSKGGELFF. CDR3 coding DNA: TGTGCCAGCTCCCCCCCGGGACAGTCGAAAGGGGGGGAGCTGTTTTTT.